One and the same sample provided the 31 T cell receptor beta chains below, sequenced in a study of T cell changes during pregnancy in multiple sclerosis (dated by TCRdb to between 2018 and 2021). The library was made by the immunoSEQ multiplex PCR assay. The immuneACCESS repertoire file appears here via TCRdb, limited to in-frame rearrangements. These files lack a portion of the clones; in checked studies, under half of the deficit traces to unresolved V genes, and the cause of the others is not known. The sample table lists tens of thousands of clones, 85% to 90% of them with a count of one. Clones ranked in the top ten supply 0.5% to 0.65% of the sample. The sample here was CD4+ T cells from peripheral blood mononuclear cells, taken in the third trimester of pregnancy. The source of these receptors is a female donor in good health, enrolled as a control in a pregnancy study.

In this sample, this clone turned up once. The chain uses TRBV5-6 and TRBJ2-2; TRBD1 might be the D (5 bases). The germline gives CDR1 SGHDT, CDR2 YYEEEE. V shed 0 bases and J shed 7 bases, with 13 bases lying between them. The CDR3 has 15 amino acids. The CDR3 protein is CASSLGLGAVGELFF. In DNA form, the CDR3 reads TGTGCCAGCAGCTTGGGGCTTGGGGCCGTCGGGGAGCTGTTTTTT.

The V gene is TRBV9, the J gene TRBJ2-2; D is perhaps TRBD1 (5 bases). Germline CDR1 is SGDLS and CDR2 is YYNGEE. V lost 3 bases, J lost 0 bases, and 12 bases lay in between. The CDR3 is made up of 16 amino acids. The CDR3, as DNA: TGTGCCAGCAGCGGCAGCCAGGGCGCGAACACCGGGGAGCTGTTTTTT. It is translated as CASSGSQGANTGELFF.

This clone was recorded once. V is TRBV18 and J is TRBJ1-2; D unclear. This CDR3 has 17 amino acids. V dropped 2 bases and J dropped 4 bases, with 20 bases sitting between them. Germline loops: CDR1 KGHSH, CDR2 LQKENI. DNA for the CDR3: TGTGCCAGCTCACCAGTGCGACTAGAGGAGCGGTCCTATGGCTACACCTTC. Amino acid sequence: CASSPVRLEERSYGYTF.

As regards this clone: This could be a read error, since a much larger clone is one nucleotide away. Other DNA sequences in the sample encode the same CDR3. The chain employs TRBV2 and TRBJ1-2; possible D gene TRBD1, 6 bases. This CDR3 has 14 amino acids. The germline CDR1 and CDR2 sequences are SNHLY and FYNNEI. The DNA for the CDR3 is TGTGCCAGTCCCCGGACAGACTACAACTATGGCTATACCTTC. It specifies CASPRTDYNYGYTF.

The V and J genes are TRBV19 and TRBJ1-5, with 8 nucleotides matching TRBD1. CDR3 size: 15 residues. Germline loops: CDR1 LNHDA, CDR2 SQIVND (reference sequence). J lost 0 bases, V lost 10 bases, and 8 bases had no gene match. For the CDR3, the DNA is TGTGCCACCCGGACAGGGCTGTATAGCAATCAGCCCCAGCATTTT. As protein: CATRTGLYSNQPQHF.

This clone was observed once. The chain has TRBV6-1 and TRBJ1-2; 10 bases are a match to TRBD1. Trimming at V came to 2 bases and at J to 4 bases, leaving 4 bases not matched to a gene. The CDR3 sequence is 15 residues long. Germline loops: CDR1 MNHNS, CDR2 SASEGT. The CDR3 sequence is CASSERQGASYGYTF. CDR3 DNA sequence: TGTGCCAGCAGTGAACGACAGGGGGCCTCCTATGGCTACACCTTC.

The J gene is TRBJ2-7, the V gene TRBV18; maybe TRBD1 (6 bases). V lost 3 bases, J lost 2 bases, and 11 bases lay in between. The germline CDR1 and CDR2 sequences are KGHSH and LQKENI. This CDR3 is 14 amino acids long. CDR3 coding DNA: TGTGCCAGCTCACCGGAACAGGGTCCCTACGAGCAGTACTTC. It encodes CASSPEQGPYEQYF.

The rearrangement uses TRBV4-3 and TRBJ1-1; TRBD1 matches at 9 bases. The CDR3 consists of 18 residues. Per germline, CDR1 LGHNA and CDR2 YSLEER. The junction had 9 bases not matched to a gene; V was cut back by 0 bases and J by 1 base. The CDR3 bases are TGCGCCAGCAGCCAAGAAGCGGCGGTGGGACAGGGGAACACTGAAGCTTTCTTT. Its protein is CASSQEAAVGQGNTEAFF.

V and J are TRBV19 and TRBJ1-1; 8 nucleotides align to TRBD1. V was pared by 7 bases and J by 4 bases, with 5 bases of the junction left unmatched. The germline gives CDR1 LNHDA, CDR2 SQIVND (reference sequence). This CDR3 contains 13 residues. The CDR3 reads CASMGTGITEAFF. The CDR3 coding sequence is TGTGCCAGTATGGGGACAGGTATCACTGAAGCTTTCTTT.

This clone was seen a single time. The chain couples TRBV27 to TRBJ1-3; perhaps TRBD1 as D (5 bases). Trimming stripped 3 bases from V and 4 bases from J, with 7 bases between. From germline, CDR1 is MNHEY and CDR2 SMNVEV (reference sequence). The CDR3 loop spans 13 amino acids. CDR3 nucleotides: TGTGCCAGCAGTTTTACAGGAGGAAACACCATATATTTT. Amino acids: CASSFTGGNTIYF.

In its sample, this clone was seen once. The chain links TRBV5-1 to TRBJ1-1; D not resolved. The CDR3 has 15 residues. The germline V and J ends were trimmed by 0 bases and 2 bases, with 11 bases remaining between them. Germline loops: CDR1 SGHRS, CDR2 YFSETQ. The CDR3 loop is CASSLERVPNTEAFF. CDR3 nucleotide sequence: TGCGCCAGCAGCTTGGAGAGGGTTCCCAACACTGAAGCTTTCTTT.

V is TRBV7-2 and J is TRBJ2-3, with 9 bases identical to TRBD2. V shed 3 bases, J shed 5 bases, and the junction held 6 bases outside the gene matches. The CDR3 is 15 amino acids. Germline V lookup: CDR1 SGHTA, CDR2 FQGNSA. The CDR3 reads CASSFGRGGIDTQYF. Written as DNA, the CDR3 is TGTGCCAGCAGCTTTGGGCGGGGGGGGATAGATACGCAGTATTTT.

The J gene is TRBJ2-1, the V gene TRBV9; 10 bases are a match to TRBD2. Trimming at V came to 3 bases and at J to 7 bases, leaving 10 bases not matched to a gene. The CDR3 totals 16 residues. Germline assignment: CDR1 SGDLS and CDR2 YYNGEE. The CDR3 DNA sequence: TGTGCCAGCAGCGAGGCGCTAGCGGGAGCGAGGAATGAGCAGTTCTTC. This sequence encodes CASSEALAGARNEQFF. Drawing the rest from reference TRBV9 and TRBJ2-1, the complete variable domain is DSGVTQTPKHLITATGQRVTLRCSPRSGDLSVYWYQQSLDQGLQFLIQYYNGEERAKGNILERFSAQQFPDLHSELNLSSLELGDSALYFCASSEALAGARNEQFFGPGTRLTVL.

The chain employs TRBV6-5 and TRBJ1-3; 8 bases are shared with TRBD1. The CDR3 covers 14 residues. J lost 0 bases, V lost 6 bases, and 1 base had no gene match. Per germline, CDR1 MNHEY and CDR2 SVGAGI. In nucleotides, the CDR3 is TGTGCCAGCAGCGGACAGGGCTCTGGAAACACCATATATTTT. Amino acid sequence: CASSGQGSGNTIYF.

The DNA of the CDR3 is TGTGCCTGGAGGCCCCGAGACTTCAGTCGGACTGAAGCTTTCTTT. Protein product: CAWRPRDFSRTEAFF. V gene TRBV30 combines with J gene TRBJ1-1; D uncertain. The germline V gene encodes CDR1 GTSNPN and CDR2 SVGIG (reference sequence). This CDR3 is built from 15 residues. V was trimmed by 3 bases and J by 5 bases, leaving 19 bases between them.

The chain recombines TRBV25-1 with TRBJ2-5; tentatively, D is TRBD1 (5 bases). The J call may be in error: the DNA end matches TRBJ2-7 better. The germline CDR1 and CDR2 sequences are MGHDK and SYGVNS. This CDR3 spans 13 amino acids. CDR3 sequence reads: CASRQTATYEQYF. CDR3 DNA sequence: TGTGCCAGTAGACAGACAGCCACCTACGAGCAGTACTTC.

CDR3 sequence: CASSLIRLEGYEQYF. For the CDR3, the DNA is TGTGCCAGCAGTTTAATCCGACTGGAGGGCTACGAGCAGTACTTC. The rearrangement uses TRBV27 and TRBJ2-7; D is perhaps TRBD2 (6 bases). Between the trimmed V and J ends, which lost 2 bases and 3 bases, there was a span of 14 bases. Germline CDR1 MNHEY, CDR2 SMNVEV (reference sequence). The CDR3 is 15 amino acids.

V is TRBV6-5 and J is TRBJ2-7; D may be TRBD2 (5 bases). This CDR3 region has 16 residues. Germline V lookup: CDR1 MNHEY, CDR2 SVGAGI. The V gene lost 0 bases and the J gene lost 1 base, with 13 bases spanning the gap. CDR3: CASSYSGGFVSYEQYF. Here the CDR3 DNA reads TGTGCCAGCAGTTACTCAGGAGGATTTGTTTCCTACGAGCAGTACTTC.

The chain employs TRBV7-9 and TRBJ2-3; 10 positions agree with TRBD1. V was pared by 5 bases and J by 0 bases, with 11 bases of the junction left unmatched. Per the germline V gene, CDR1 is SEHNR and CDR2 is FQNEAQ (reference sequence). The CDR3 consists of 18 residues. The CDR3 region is CASSLHPRTGGSTDTQYF. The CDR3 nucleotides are TGTGCCAGCAGCCTTCATCCCCGGACAGGGGGTAGCACAGATACGCAGTATTTT.

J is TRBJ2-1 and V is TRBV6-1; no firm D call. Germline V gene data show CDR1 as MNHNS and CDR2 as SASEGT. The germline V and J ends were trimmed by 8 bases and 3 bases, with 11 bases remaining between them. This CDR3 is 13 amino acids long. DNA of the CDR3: TGTGCCAGCGCGGCTAACATCTACAATGAGCAGTTCTTC. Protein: CASAANIYNEQFF.

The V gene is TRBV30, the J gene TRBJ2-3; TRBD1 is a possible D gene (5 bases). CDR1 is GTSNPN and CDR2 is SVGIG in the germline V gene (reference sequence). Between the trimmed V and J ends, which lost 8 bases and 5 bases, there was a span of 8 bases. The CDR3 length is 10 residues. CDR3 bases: TGTGCCAGGGGCGGAGATACGCAGTATTTT. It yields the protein CARGGDTQYF.

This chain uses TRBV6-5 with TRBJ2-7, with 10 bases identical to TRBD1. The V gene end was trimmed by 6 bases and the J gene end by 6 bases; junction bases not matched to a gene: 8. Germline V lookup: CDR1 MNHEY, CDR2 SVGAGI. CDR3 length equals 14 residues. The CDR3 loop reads CASRRGTGASEQYF. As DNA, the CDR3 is TGTGCCAGCAGAAGGGGGACAGGGGCGAGCGAGCAGTACTTC.

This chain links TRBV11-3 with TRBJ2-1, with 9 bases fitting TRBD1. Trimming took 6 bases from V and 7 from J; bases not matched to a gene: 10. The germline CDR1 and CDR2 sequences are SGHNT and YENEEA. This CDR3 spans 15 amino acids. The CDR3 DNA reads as TGTGCCAGCAGTCTCAGACAGGGGGATATGAATGAGCAGTTCTTC. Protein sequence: CASSLRQGDMNEQFF.

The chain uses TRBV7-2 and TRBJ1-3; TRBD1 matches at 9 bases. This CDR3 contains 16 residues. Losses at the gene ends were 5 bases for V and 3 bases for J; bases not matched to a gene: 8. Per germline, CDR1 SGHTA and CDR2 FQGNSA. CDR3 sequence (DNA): TGTGCCAGCAGCCCCACAGGGGGCGGATTTGGAAACACCATATATTTT. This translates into CASSPTGGGFGNTIYF.

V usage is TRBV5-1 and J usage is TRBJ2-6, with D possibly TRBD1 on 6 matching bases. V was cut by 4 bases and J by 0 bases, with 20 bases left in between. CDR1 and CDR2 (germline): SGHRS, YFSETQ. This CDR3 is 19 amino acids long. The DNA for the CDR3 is TGCGCCAGCAGCCCAACCCTGACAGGCTGGGCCTCTGGGGCCAACGTCCTGACTTTC. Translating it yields CASSPTLTGWASGANVLTF.

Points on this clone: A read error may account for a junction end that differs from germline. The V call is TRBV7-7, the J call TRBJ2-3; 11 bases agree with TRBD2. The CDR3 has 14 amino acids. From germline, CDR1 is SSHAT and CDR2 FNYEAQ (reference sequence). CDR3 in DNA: TGTGCTAGCAGCTTAGGGACTAGCGGAGATACGCAGTATTTT. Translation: CASSLGTSGDTQYF.

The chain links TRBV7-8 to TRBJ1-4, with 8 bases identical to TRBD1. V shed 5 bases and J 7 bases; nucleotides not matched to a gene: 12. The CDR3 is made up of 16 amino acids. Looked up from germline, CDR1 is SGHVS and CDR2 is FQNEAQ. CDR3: CASSRSRQGRSEKLFF. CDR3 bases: TGTGCCAGCAGCCGATCACGACAGGGGAGAAGTGAAAAACTGTTTTTT.

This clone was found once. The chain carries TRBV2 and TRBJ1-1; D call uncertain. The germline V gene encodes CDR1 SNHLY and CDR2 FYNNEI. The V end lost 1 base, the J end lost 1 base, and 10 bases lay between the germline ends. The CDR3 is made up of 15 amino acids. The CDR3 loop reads CASSEGGIKNTEAFF. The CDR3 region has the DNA TGTGCCAGCAGTGAAGGAGGGATTAAGAACACTGAAGCTTTCTTT.

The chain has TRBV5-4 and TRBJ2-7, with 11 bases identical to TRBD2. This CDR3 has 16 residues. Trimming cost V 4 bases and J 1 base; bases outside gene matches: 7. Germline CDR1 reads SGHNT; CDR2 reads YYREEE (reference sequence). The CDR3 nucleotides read TGTGCCAGCAGCCAAACTAGCGGGAGTAGTTCCTACGAGCAGTACTTC. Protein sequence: CASSQTSGSSSYEQYF.

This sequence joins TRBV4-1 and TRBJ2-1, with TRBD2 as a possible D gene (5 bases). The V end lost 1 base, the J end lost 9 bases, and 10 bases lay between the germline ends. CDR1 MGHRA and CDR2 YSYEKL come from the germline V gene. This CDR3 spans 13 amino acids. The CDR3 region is CASSQGGLGEQFF. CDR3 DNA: TGCGCCAGCAGCCAAGGCGGACTTGGTGAGCAGTTCTTC.

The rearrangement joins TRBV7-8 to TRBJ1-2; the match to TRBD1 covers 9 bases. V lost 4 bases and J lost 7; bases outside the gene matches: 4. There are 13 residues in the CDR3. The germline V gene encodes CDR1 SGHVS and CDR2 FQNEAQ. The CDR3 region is CASSWTGDGGYTF. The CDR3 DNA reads TGTGCCAGCAGCTGGACAGGGGACGGTGGCTACACCTTC. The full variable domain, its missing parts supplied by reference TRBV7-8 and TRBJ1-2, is GAGVSQSPRYKVAKRGQDVALRCDPISGHVSLFWYQQALGQGPEFLTYFQNEAQLDKSGLPSDRFFAERPEGSVSTLKIQRTQQEDSAVYLCASSWTGDGGYTFGSGTRLTVV.